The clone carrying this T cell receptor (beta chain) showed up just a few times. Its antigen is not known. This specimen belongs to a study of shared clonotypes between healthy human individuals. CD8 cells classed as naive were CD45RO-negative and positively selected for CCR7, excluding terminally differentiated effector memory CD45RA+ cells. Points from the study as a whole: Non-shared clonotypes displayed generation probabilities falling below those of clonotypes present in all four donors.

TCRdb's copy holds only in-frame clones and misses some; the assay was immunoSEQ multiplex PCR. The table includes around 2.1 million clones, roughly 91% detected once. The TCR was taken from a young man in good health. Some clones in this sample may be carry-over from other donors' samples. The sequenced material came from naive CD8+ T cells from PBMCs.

CDR3 sequence reads: CASSFYGDGAFF. DNA of the CDR3: TGTGCCAGCAGTTTTTATGGAGACGGAGCTTTCTTT. The chain is built from TRBV28 and TRBJ1-1; no firm D call. Germline loops: CDR1 MDHEN, CDR2 SYDVKM. The V end was cut by 3 bases, the J end by 10 bases, with 12 bases between. This CDR3 is 12 amino acids long.